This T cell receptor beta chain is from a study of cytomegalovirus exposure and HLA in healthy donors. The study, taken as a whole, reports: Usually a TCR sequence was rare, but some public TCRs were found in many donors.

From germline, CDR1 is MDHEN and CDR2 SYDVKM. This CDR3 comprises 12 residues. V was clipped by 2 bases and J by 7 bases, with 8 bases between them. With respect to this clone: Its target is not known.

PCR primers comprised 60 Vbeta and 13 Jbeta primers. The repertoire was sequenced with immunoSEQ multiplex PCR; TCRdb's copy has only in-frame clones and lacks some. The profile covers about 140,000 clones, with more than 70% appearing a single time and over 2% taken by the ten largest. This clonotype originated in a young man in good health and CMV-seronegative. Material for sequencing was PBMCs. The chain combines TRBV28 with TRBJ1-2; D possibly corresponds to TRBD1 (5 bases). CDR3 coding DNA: TGTGCCAGCAGTTTACAGGGTCGTGGCTACACCTTC. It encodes CASSLQGRGYTF.